This T cell receptor beta chain comes out of a study of blood T cell repertoires in COVID-19. Study as a whole: Whether acute or convalescent, the COVID-19 samples came from the United States, Italy and Spain. Nucleic acid was either cDNA or gDNA, and it came from T cells, B-cell-depleted T cells, or PBMCs.

Under the authors' procedure: Cell counts per sample came from amplifying reference gene primers. Using immunoSEQ multiplex PCR, the repertoire was profiled, and TCRdb retains in-frame clones only, with some absent. From that table come the V and J calls and clone size; the DNA was used to work out D and trimming. The sample lists under 300,000 clones, 85% seen once, with approximately 6.3% in the top ten. The V and J ends lost 1 base and 5 bases, in that order; junction bases with no gene match: 10. CDR1 and CDR2 from the germline V gene are SGHVS and FNYEAQ. The CDR3 spans 16 residues. This receptor was taken from a woman aged 55-70 years with active or convalescent COVID-19. The sample taken for sequencing was peripheral blood. V is TRBV7-6 and J is TRBJ2-5; 7 nucleotides align to TRBD2. CDR3 residues: CASSLDLKSGEETQYF. DNA of the CDR3: TGTGCCAGCAGCTTAGATTTGAAAAGCGGGGAGGAGACCCAGTACTTC.